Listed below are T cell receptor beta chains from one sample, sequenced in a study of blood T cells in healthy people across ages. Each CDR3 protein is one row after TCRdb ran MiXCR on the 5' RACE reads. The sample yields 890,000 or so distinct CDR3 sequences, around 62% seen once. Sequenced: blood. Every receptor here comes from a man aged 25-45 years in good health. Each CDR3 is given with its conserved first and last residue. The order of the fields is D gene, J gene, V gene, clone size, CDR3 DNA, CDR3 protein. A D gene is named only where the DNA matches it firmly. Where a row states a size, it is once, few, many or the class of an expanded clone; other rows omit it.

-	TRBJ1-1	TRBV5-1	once	TGCGCCAGCAGCGGACGGGCCACCCGTGGGGAAACTGAAGCTTTCTTT	CASSGRATRGETEAFF
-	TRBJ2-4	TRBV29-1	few	TGCAGCGTTGGGGGATCGGGCAGGCAGGGAGGGGGCCAAGTCATTCAGTACTTC	CSVGGSGRQGGGQVIQYF
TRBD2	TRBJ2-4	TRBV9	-	TGTGCCAGCAGCGTAGAGGGGCGGGGGGCAGACATTCAGTACTTC	CASSVEGRGADIQYF
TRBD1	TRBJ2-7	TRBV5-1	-	TGCGCCGGCAACCTTTCGGACAGGGGGCTCGACGAGCAGTACTTC	CAGNLSDRGLDEQYF
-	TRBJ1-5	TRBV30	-	TGTGCCTGGAGTTCCCCGGCCGGGTGGCCCCAGCATTTT	CAWSSPAGWPQHF
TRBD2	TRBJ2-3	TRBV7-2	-	TGTGCCAGCAGCTTAGTGGCTAGCGGGGGGAGCACAGATACGCAGTATTTT	CASSLVASGGSTDTQYF
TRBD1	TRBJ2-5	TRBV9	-	TGTGCCAGCAGCACGACAGGGGGCAATGAGCAGTACTTC	CASSTTGGNEQYF
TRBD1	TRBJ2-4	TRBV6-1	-	TGTGCCAGCAAGGACAGGGTCGGGGATCCGGCCAAAAACATTCAGTACTTC	CASKDRVGDPAKNIQYF
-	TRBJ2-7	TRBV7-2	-	TGTGCCAGCAGCGTAAAGGCCTTTGCCTACGAGCAGTACTTC	CASSVKAFAYEQYF
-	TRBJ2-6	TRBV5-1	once	TGCGCCAGCAGCTTGGGAGGGGAACCCATCTTGGGTGGGGCCAACGTCCTGACTTTC	CASSLGGEPILGGANVLTF
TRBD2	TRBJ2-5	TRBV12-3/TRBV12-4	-	TGTGCCAGCAGTCAGACTAGCGGGGAGACCCAGTACTTC	CASSQTSGETQYF
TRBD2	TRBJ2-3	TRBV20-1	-	TGCAGTGCCGGGACTAGTTATTCAGATACGCAGTATTTT	CSAGTSYSDTQYF
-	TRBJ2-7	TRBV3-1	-	TGTGCCAGCAGCCGATTCGTGTACGAGCAGTACTTC	CASSRFVYEQYF
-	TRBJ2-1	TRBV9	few	TGTGCCAGCAGCGTAGAGCAGAACAATGAGCAGTTCTTC	CASSVEQNNEQFF
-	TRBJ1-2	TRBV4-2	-	TGTGCCAGCAGCCAACGGACAGAGGAAAATGGCTACACCTTC	CASSQRTEENGYTF
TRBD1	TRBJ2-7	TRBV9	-	TGTGCCAGCAGCGCCACTCCGGGACAGAGCTACGAGCAGTACTTC	CASSATPGQSYEQYF
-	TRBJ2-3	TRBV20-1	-	TGCAGTGCTTACAGAGCTTCTAGCACAGATACGCAGTATTTT	CSAYRASSTDTQYF
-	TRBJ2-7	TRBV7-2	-	TGTGCCAGCACCCGGACTCGACTAGGCGAGCAGTACTTC	CASTRTRLGEQYF
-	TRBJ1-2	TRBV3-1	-	TGTGCCAGCAGCCAAGATCCCCGCAGCAATGGCTACACCTTC	CASSQDPRSNGYTF
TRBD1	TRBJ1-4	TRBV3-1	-	TGTGCCAGCAGCCAAGTAGGGGGCTATGAAAAACTGTTTTTT	CASSQVGGYEKLFF
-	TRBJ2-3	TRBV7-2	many	TGTGCCAGCAGCTTAGCGAGGGCAGACTCCACAGATACGCAGTATTTT	CASSLARADSTDTQYF
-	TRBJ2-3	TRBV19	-	TGTGCCAGTAGTATGGTTGGAGCAGATACGCAGTATTTT	CASSMVGADTQYF
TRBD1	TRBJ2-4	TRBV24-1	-	TGTGCCACCAGTGACACCCAGGGGACAGGGGCCAAAAACATTCAGTACTTC	CATSDTQGTGAKNIQYF
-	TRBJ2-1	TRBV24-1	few	TGTGCCACCAGTGATCTGACCGATGAGCAGTTCTTC	CATSDLTDEQFF
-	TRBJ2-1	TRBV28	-	TGTGCCAGCAGTTCACCGGGACGAGGGGACAATGAGCAGTTCTTC	CASSSPGRGDNEQFF
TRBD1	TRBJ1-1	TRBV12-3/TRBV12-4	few	TGTGCCAGCAGTGCGGACAGGTTAGTCTACACTGAAGCTTTCTTT	CASSADRLVYTEAFF
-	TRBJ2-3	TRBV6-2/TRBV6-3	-	TGTGCCAGCAGGGGTAGGATTAGCACGGATACGCAGTATTTT	CASRGRISTDTQYF
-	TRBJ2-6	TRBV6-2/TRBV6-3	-	TGTGCCAGCAGCACGACTGCCTTCGGGGCCAACGTCCTGACTTTC	CASSTTAFGANVLTF